The 20 T cell receptor beta chains below were found in one sample sequenced in a study of technical replicates of blood from a few donors. Produced via immunoSEQ multiplex PCR; TCRdb's table is partial and in-frame only. The repertoire holds some 78,000 clones, with 85% to 95% as singletons. Sample: T cells isolated from PBMCs. All receptors come from a human donor in good health.

DNA for the CDR3: TGCAGCGTTCCACTCGGGGGAGGGGGGTCCTACAATGAGCAGTTCTTC. This translates into CSVPLGGGGSYNEQFF. V gene TRBV29-1 combines with J gene TRBJ2-1, with a possible D match to TRBD2 (7 bases). The CDR3 loop spans 16 amino acids. The germline V gene has CDR1 SQVTM and CDR2 ANQGSEA. V was pared by 5 bases and J by 1 base, with 18 bases between.

The genes are TRBV10-3 and TRBJ2-3; 14 bases fit TRBD2. Unmatched junction bases numbered 13, after V lost 11 bases and J lost 3 bases. The CDR3 sequence is 17 residues long. Germline assignment: CDR1 ENHRY and CDR2 SYGVKD. CDR3 coding DNA: TGTGCCTCCTCTCCCGGGACTAGCGGGAGTAGGACAGATACGCAGTATTTT. Amino acid sequence: CASSPGTSGSRTDTQYF.

V and J are TRBV5-6 and TRBJ1-4; 7 bases map to TRBD1. V lost 3 bases, J lost 6 bases, and 5 bases stayed unmatched. The CDR3 runs to 14 residues. Germline lookup yields CDR1 SGHDT and CDR2 YYEEEE. In nucleotides, the CDR3 is TGTGCCAGCAGCTCGGGACAGTACCATGAAAAACTGTTTTTT. This gives the protein CASSSGQYHEKLFF.

The chain joins TRBV10-1 to TRBJ1-1; D not certain. Germline V gives CDR1 WNHNN, CDR2 SYGVQD (reference sequence). The CDR3 sequence is 13 residues long. Trimming removed 3 bases from V and 5 bases from J, with 10 bases in between. The CDR3 DNA reads TGCGCCAGCAGTGATAACCGAGGGACTGAAGCTTTCTTT. It codes for CASSDNRGTEAFF.

The J gene is TRBJ2-1, the V gene TRBV15; possibly TRBD2 for D (6 bases). The CDR3 extends over 16 amino acids. The germline V gene encodes CDR1 LNHNV and CDR2 YYDKDF (reference sequence). Trimming cost V 0 bases and J 4 bases, with 13 bases left between them. The CDR3 region has the DNA TGTGCCACCAGCAGAGATCTTCTAGCGCTATACAATGAGCAGTTCTTC. Translated, it gives CATSRDLLALYNEQFF.

The chain links TRBV5-6 to TRBJ1-1; D call uncertain. This CDR3 comprises 15 residues. The V gene lost 0 bases and the J gene lost 0 bases, with 9 bases spanning the gap. Germline values: CDR1 SGHDT, CDR2 YYEEEE. This CDR3 reads CASSLDRSMNTEAFF. CDR3 DNA sequence: TGTGCCAGCAGCTTGGACAGAAGCATGAACACTGAAGCTTTCTTT. Filled out from reference TRBV5-6 and TRBJ1-1, the complete variable domain reads DAGVTQSPTHLIKTRGQQVTLRCSPKSGHDTVSWYQQALGQGPQFIFQYYEEEERQRGNFPDRFSGHQFPNYSSELNVNALLLGDSALYLCASSLDRSMNTEAFFGQGTRLTVV.

The chain is built from TRBV7-2 and TRBJ2-7; the match to TRBD2 covers 7 bases. The V gene's germline CDR1 is SGHTA and CDR2 FQGNSA. J was trimmed by 3 bases and V by 1 base; bases with no gene match: 6. This CDR3 has 15 residues. The CDR3 DNA is TGTGCCAGCAGCTTAGGGGCTAGCGGCAGCTACGAGCAGTACTTC. This sequence encodes CASSLGASGSYEQYF. Filled out from reference TRBV7-2 and TRBJ2-7, the complete variable domain reads GAGVSQSPSNKVTEKGKDVELRCDPISGHTALYWYRQSLGQGLEFLIYFQGNSAPDKSGLPSDRFSAERTGGSVSTLTIQRTQQEDSAVYLCASSLGASGSYEQYFGPGTRLTVT.

V gene TRBV19 combines with J gene TRBJ2-5; 7 nucleotides agree with TRBD1. CDR1 and CDR2 (germline): LNHDA, SQIVND (reference sequence). The CDR3 contains 14 residues. Trimming took 3 bases from V and 1 from J; bases not matched to a gene: 2. CDR3 DNA: TGTGCCAGTAGTATGGGGGACAGCCAAGAGACCCAGTACTTC. It translates to CASSMGDSQETQYF.

This chain links TRBV6-5 with TRBJ2-1, with D hard to call. There are 13 residues in the CDR3. CDR1 is MNHEY and CDR2 is SVGAGI in the germline V gene. Trimming stripped 0 bases from V and 6 bases from J, with 6 bases between. The CDR3 spells CASSYSNSNEQFF. The CDR3 DNA sequence: TGTGCCAGCAGTTACTCGAACTCCAATGAGCAGTTCTTC.

The rearrangement links TRBV11-2 to TRBJ2-3; 9 positions agree with TRBD1. V was clipped by 2 bases and J by 6 bases; unmatched bases: 6. The CDR3 is made up of 15 amino acids. From germline, CDR1 is SGHAT and CDR2 FQNNGV. The CDR3 region is CASSLYGTGFDTQYF. The DNA for the CDR3 is TGTGCCAGCAGCTTATATGGGACAGGGTTCGATACGCAGTATTTT.

The chain couples TRBV6-4 to TRBJ2-1; possible D gene TRBD1, 5 bases. The CDR3 is 13 residues long. V shed 6 bases and J shed 8 bases, with 14 bases lying between them. Germline assignment: CDR1 MRHNA and CDR2 SNTAGT. The CDR3 is CASSPQGWDEQFF. CDR3 in DNA: TGTGCCAGCAGCCCCCAGGGATGGGATGAGCAGTTCTTC.

The chain couples TRBV11-3 to TRBJ1-3; D not certain. CDR3 length equals 12 residues. Trimming pared 3 bases from V and 6 bases from J, leaving 6 bases between. CDR1 and CDR2 from the germline V gene are SGHNT and YENEEA. This CDR3 reads CASSFISNTIYF. The CDR3 DNA reads as TGTGCCAGCAGCTTCATTTCAAACACCATATATTTT.

The V and J genes are TRBV5-1 and TRBJ1-2, with D possibly being TRBD1 (6 bases). This CDR3 contains 15 residues. V dropped 0 bases and J dropped 7 bases, with 16 bases sitting between them. The V gene's germline CDR1 is SGHRS and CDR2 YFSETQ. CDR3 protein: CASSLDTGKLSGYTF. CDR3 bases: TGCGCCAGCAGCTTGGATACAGGGAAACTGTCTGGCTACACCTTC.

The chain is built from TRBV19 and TRBJ2-7, with D tentatively TRBD2 (6 bases). Trimming shortened V by 3 bases and J by 2 bases, and 11 bases separated the two germline ends. Germline V gene lookup returns CDR1 LNHDA and CDR2 SQIVND (reference sequence). The CDR3 contains 14 residues. For the CDR3, the DNA is TGTGCCAGTAGTATTGATAGCGGAACCTACGAGCAGTACTTC. This translates into CASSIDSGTYEQYF.

The V call is TRBV9, the J call TRBJ2-7; 7 positions match TRBD2. With V trimmed by 0 bases and J by 5 bases, 5 bases remained unmatched. The CDR3 is 14 amino acids. Germline values: CDR1 SGDLS, CDR2 YYNGEE. The CDR3 DNA is TGTGCCAGCAGCGTAGGAGCGGGACTAAACGAGCAGTACTTC. Translated, it gives CASSVGAGLNEQYF. Combining the CDR3 with reference TRBV9 and TRBJ2-7 gives the whole variable domain DSGVTQTPKHLITATGQRVTLRCSPRSGDLSVYWYQQSLDQGLQFLIQYYNGEERAKGNILERFSAQQFPDLHSELNLSSLELGDSALYFCASSVGAGLNEQYFGPGTRLTVT.

The genes are TRBV5-1 and TRBJ2-5; D may be TRBD1 (5 bases). V lost 2 bases and J 0 bases, leaving 8 bases between the germline ends. The germline V gene has CDR1 SGHRS and CDR2 YFSETQ. The CDR3 length is 14 residues. CDR3 in amino acids: CASSFSGNQETQYF. DNA for the CDR3: TGCGCCAGCAGCTTTTCAGGGAACCAAGAGACCCAGTACTTC.

The J gene is TRBJ2-1, the V gene TRBV7-3, with 12 nucleotides matching TRBD1. Germline V gene data show CDR1 as SGHTA and CDR2 as FQGTGA. V lost 5 bases and J lost 5; bases outside the gene matches: 7. The CDR3 is made up of 16 amino acids. The CDR3 sequence: CASSVRGTGGHNEQFF. CDR3 coding DNA: TGTGCCAGCAGCGTCAGGGGGACAGGGGGCCACAATGAGCAGTTCTTC.

Here the CDR3 reads CASSESRELTDTQYF. The CDR3 coding sequence is TGTGCCAGCAGTGAGTCGAGGGAGTTGACAGATACGCAGTATTTT. V usage is TRBV6-1 and J usage is TRBJ2-3; TRBD2 might be the D (5 bases). Trimming stripped 3 bases from V and 3 bases from J, with 13 bases between. Germline CDR1 and CDR2: MNHNS and SASEGT. CDR3 length: 15 amino acids.

The V gene is TRBV5-1, the J gene TRBJ2-1, with 7 positions matching TRBD2. CDR1 is SGHRS and CDR2 is YFSETQ in the germline V gene. CDR3 length: 16 residues. The V and J ends lost 1 base and 7 bases, in that order; junction bases with no gene match: 11. CDR3 sequence reads: CASSLRLAEVLNEQFF. The CDR3 DNA is TGCGCCAGCAGCTTGAGGCTAGCGGAGGTTCTAAATGAGCAGTTCTTC. Full variable domain (missing parts from reference TRBV5-1 and TRBJ2-1): KAGVTQTPRYLIKTRGQQVTLSCSPISGHRSVSWYQQTPGQGLQFLFEYFSETQRNKGNFPGRFSGRQFSNSRSEMNVSTLELGDSALYLCASSLRLAEVLNEQFFGPGTRLTVL.

The chain links TRBV13 to TRBJ2-7, with 9 bases identical to TRBD1. With 8 bases clipped from V and 5 bases from J, the junction kept 4 bases outside the gene matches. CDR1 and CDR2 from the germline V gene are PRHDT and FYEKMQ (reference sequence). This CDR3 has 12 amino acids. As DNA, the CDR3 is TGTGCCAGCCGACAGGGGGGAAACGAGCAGTACTTC. Amino acid sequence: CASRQGGNEQYF.